The clone carrying this T cell receptor beta chain was recorded at least ten times. The junction differs from germline at one of its ends, possibly a read error. These data belong to a study of identical twins. This CDR3 region has 11 residues. Per germline, CDR1 DFQATT and CDR2 SNEGSKA (reference sequence). Unique molecular identifiers were present on the cDNA, and a universal primer site came from template switching. Via MiXCR, TCRdb re-called the 5' RACE reads, giving one row per CDR3 protein. The table has over 550,000 distinct CDR3 sequences, around 7.5% seen once. The same data also contributed to another study, on yellow fever vaccine responses in identical twins.

This chain links TRBV20-1 with TRBJ1-2, with 7 bases fitting TRBD1. The receptor comes from a young woman in good health. The sample was PBMCs. The CDR3 sequence is CSARVRDSSSF. CDR3 bases: TGCAGTGCTAGAGTGAGGGACAGTTCTTCCTTC.